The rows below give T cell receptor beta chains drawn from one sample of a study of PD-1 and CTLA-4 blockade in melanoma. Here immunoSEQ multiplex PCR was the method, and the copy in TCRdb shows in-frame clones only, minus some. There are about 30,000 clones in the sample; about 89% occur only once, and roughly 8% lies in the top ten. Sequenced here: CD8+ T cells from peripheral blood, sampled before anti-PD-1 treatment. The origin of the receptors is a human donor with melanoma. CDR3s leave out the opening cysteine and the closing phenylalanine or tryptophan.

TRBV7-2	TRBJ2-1	ASSLLPSGSSYNEQF
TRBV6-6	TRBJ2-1	ASSYVYNEQF
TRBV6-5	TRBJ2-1	ASTQTGPYNEQF
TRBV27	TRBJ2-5	ASSPPGGETQY
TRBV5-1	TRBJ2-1	ASGVYNEQF
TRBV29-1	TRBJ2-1	SVGAGDNEQF
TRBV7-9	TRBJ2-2	ASSLSSRATGELF
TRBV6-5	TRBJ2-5	ASSPVVAGKETQY
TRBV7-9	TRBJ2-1	ASSFTSSNEQF
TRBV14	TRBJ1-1	ASSQALRGTEAF
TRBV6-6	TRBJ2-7	ASGDEQY
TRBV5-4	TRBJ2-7	ASSLPGQYYEQY
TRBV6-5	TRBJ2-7	ATQTPISSYEQY
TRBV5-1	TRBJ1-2	ASSAREANYGYT
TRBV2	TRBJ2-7	ASSGGQVAPGEQY
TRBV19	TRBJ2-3	ASSPTPGDTQY
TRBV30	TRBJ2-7	AWNRDSYEQY
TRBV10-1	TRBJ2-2	ASSSVTGELF
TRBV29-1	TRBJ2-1	SVETSGSNEQF
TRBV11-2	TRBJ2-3	ASRKTGWGSTDTQY
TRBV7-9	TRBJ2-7	ASSPGAYEQY
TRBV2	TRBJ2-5	ASNGGTGETQY
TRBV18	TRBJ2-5	ASSPTRTGQETQY
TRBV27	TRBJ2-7	ASSSRLTIYEQY